This T cell receptor beta chain was retrieved from a study of Ad26.COV2.S vaccination and SARS-CoV-2 variants. Assay: immunoSEQ multiplex PCR; the TCRdb copy retains only in-frame clones and omits some. The table records hundreds of thousands of clones, 70% to 90% of them present only once. V lost 7 bases, J lost 4 bases, and 10 bases lay in between. The CDR3 contains 13 residues. The germline V gene encodes CDR1 MNHEY and CDR2 SMNVEV (reference sequence). As for treatment: some 20 received Ad26.COV2.S at low or high dose, single or two shots; about 5 received placebo; per-sample allocation not given. Collection of samples fell on day 63 after the first vaccine or placebo injection.

This clonotype was obtained from a person between 18 and 65 years old who received the Ad26.COV2.S COVID-19 vaccine or a placebo. The chain has TRBV27 and TRBJ2-2; D uncertain. The sample consisted of peripheral blood, taken in a trial of Ad26.COV2.S vaccine versus placebo. The chain's CDR3 is CASTPWGTGELFF. In nucleotides, the CDR3 is TGTGCCAGCACACCTTGGGGCACCGGGGAGCTGTTTTTT.